Listed below are T cell receptor beta chains from one sample, sequenced in a study of blood T cell repertoires in COVID-19. Assay: immunoSEQ multiplex PCR; the TCRdb copy retains only in-frame clones and omits some. The sample yields some 200,000 clones, about nine tenths seen once. Sequencing was done on a sample of PBMCs or T cells enriched from blood (not recorded which). The origin of the receptors is a woman in her twenties or thirties who had recovered from COVID-19. CDR3s include the opening cysteine and the closing phenylalanine or tryptophan. Fields, in order: clone size, V gene, D gene, J gene, CDR3 protein, CDR3 DNA. D genes are given only for firm matches. Only part of the rows carry a size: once, few, many, or a class if the clone is expanded.

clone_size: NA
v_call: TRBV11-3
d_call: TRBD2
j_call: TRBJ2-7
cdr3_aa: CASSSGTSGYEQYF
cdr3_nt: TGTGCCAGCAGCTCTGGGACTAGCGGATACGAGCAGTACTTC

clone_size: NA
v_call: TRBV24-1
d_call: TRBD1
j_call: TRBJ2-5
cdr3_aa: CATSLTGGETQYF
cdr3_nt: TGTGCCACCAGTCTGACAGGGGGAGAGACCCAGTACTTC

clone_size: NA
v_call: TRBV9
d_call: TRBD1
j_call: TRBJ1-2
cdr3_aa: CASSGGQGPHYGYTF
cdr3_nt: TGTGCCAGCAGCGGGGGACAGGGGCCTCACTATGGCTACACCTTC

clone_size: once
v_call: TRBV6-5
d_call: NA
j_call: TRBJ1-2
cdr3_aa: CASSYSEGYGYTF
cdr3_nt: TGTGCCAGCAGTTACTCAGAGGGCTATGGCTACACCTTC

clone_size: once
v_call: TRBV3-1/TRBV3-2
d_call: TRBD1
j_call: TRBJ1-4
cdr3_aa: CASSPRAGGRNEKLFF
cdr3_nt: TGTGCCAGCAGCCCCCGAGCAGGGGGCAGGAATGAAAAACTGTTTTTT

clone_size: NA
v_call: TRBV6-5
d_call: TRBD1
j_call: TRBJ2-1
cdr3_aa: CASRPSRGGRDEQFF
cdr3_nt: TGTGCCAGCCGTCCCTCTAGAGGGGGCCGGGATGAGCAGTTCTTC

clone_size: once
v_call: TRBV24-1
d_call: NA
j_call: TRBJ1-5
cdr3_aa: CATSDQKSEFNQPQHF
cdr3_nt: TGTGCCACCAGTGACCAAAAGTCAGAATTCAATCAGCCCCAGCATTTT

clone_size: NA
v_call: TRBV7-2
d_call: TRBD2
j_call: TRBJ2-2
cdr3_aa: CASTPGGLAGGNTGELFF
cdr3_nt: TGTGCCAGCACCCCCGGGGGGCTAGCGGGGGGGAACACCGGGGAGCTGTTTTTT

clone_size: NA
v_call: TRBV9
d_call: NA
j_call: TRBJ2-7
cdr3_aa: CASSPGLSGRYEQYF
cdr3_nt: TGTGCCAGCAGCCCGGGACTCTCCGGGCGGTACGAGCAGTACTTC

clone_size: once
v_call: TRBV28
d_call: TRBD1
j_call: TRBJ2-2
cdr3_aa: CASSPTGRSNTGELFF
cdr3_nt: TGTGCCAGCAGCCCGACAGGGAGATCGAACACCGGGGAGCTGTTTTTT

clone_size: NA
v_call: TRBV24-1
d_call: NA
j_call: TRBJ1-4
cdr3_aa: CATSTRGEKLFF
cdr3_nt: TGTGCCACCAGCACGAGGGGGGAAAAACTGTTTTTT

clone_size: NA
v_call: TRBV4-3
d_call: TRBD2
j_call: TRBJ2-7
cdr3_aa: CASSQELAGSYEQYF
cdr3_nt: TGCGCCAGCAGCCAAGAACTAGCGGGTTCCTACGAGCAGTACTTC

clone_size: NA
v_call: TRBV7-9
d_call: NA
j_call: TRBJ1-1
cdr3_aa: CASSSDYDVGEAFF
cdr3_nt: TGTGCCAGCAGCTCCGACTATGATGTGGGGGAAGCTTTCTTT

clone_size: NA
v_call: TRBV2
d_call: NA
j_call: TRBJ1-6
cdr3_aa: CASITGRYNSPLHF
cdr3_nt: TGTGCCAGCATAACAGGACGGTATAATTCACCCCTCCACTTT

clone_size: NA
v_call: TRBV27
d_call: TRBD1
j_call: TRBJ2-7
cdr3_aa: CASSATRDSSSYEQYF
cdr3_nt: TGTGCCAGCAGCGCAACCCGGGACAGCAGCTCCTACGAGCAGTACTTC

clone_size: NA
v_call: TRBV7-9
d_call: TRBD1
j_call: TRBJ2-7
cdr3_aa: CASSSFLQGSYEQYF
cdr3_nt: TGTGCCAGCAGCTCTTTCTTACAGGGGAGCTACGAGCAGTACTTC

clone_size: NA
v_call: TRBV7-2
d_call: NA
j_call: TRBJ1-1
cdr3_aa: CASSLLRITEAFF
cdr3_nt: TGTGCCAGCAGCTTACTACGCATCACTGAAGCTTTCTTT

clone_size: NA
v_call: TRBV3-1/TRBV3-2
d_call: TRBD2
j_call: TRBJ2-7
cdr3_aa: CASSQDCPGTSGRSCYEQYF
cdr3_nt: TGTGCCAGCAGCCAAGATTGCCCCGGGACTAGCGGGAGGTCATGTTACGAGCAGTACTTC

clone_size: NA
v_call: TRBV5-6
d_call: TRBD2
j_call: TRBJ2-1
cdr3_aa: CASSLNSGGLSNEQFF
cdr3_nt: TGTGCCAGCAGCTTGAATAGCGGGGGGTTAAGCAATGAGCAGTTCTTC

clone_size: NA
v_call: TRBV5-6
d_call: NA
j_call: TRBJ1-1
cdr3_aa: CASSLALRGWVTEAFF
cdr3_nt: TGTGCCAGCAGCTTGGCGTTGCGGGGCTGGGTCACTGAAGCTTTCTTT

clone_size: NA
v_call: TRBV11-2
d_call: NA
j_call: TRBJ1-4
cdr3_aa: CASSLDTRLNEKLFF
cdr3_nt: TGTGCCAGCAGCTTAGATACCAGGCTAAATGAAAAACTGTTTTTT

clone_size: NA
v_call: TRBV27
d_call: TRBD1
j_call: TRBJ2-7
cdr3_aa: CASSLRTGAYEQYF
cdr3_nt: TGTGCCAGCAGTTTACGGACAGGAGCCTACGAGCAGTACTTC

clone_size: once
v_call: TRBV6-4
d_call: TRBD1
j_call: TRBJ1-1
cdr3_aa: CASSATGGNTEAFF
cdr3_nt: TGTGCCAGCAGTGCCACAGGGGGCAACACTGAAGCTTTCTTT

clone_size: NA
v_call: TRBV27
d_call: TRBD2
j_call: TRBJ2-5
cdr3_aa: CASSPGLAGGRGETQYF
cdr3_nt: TGTGCCAGCAGCCCGGGACTAGCGGGAGGTCGTGGAGAGACCCAGTACTTC

clone_size: NA
v_call: TRBV9
d_call: NA
j_call: TRBJ1-2
cdr3_aa: CASRGLGYGYTF
cdr3_nt: TGTGCCAGCCGCGGGCTTGGCTATGGCTACACCTTC

clone_size: once
v_call: TRBV24-1
d_call: NA
j_call: TRBJ2-1
cdr3_aa: CATSEAGWNEQFF
cdr3_nt: TGTGCCACCAGTGAGGCAGGGTGGAATGAGCAGTTCTTC

clone_size: few
v_call: TRBV18
d_call: NA
j_call: TRBJ1-4
cdr3_aa: CASSSSGEKLFF
cdr3_nt: TGTGCCAGCTCAAGTTCAGGTGAAAAACTGTTTTTT

clone_size: NA
v_call: TRBV4-3
d_call: NA
j_call: TRBJ1-1
cdr3_aa: CASSQDRNTEAFF
cdr3_nt: TGCGCCAGCAGCCAAGATCGGAACACTGAAGCTTTCTTT

clone_size: NA
v_call: TRBV7-2
d_call: NA
j_call: TRBJ2-1
cdr3_aa: CASSSDGTGAYNEQFF
cdr3_nt: TGTGCCAGCAGCTCCGACGGGACGGGGGCCTACAATGAGCAGTTCTTC

clone_size: NA
v_call: TRBV19
d_call: TRBD1
j_call: TRBJ1-2
cdr3_aa: CASSTQGARGYTF
cdr3_nt: TGTGCCAGTAGCACACAGGGGGCGCGCGGCTACACCTTC

clone_size: once
v_call: TRBV11-3
d_call: TRBD1
j_call: TRBJ2-1
cdr3_aa: CASSWDRSSYNEQFF
cdr3_nt: TGTGCCAGCAGCTGGGACAGGAGCTCCTACAATGAGCAGTTCTTC

clone_size: once
v_call: TRBV27
d_call: TRBD2
j_call: TRBJ2-3
cdr3_aa: CASIRRGGTTDTQYF
cdr3_nt: TGTGCCAGTATACGCCGCGGGGGAACCACAGATACGCAGTATTTT

clone_size: once
v_call: TRBV5-4
d_call: NA
j_call: TRBJ2-7
cdr3_aa: CASSPLVGGDWAYF
cdr3_nt: TGTGCCAGCAGCCCGTTGGTGGGAGGAGACTGGGCGTACTTC

clone_size: once
v_call: TRBV7-8
d_call: TRBD2
j_call: TRBJ2-2
cdr3_aa: CASSLENSGGVDTGELFF
cdr3_nt: TGTGCCAGCAGCTTAGAGAATAGCGGGGGGGTGGACACCGGGGAGCTGTTTTTT

clone_size: NA
v_call: TRBV7-2
d_call: TRBD1
j_call: TRBJ2-1
cdr3_aa: CASQQGRSNEQFF
cdr3_nt: TGTGCCAGTCAACAGGGGCGCAGCAATGAGCAGTTCTTC

clone_size: few
v_call: TRBV18
d_call: NA
j_call: TRBJ1-2
cdr3_aa: CASSPNTGQIWGGYTF
cdr3_nt: TGTGCCAGCTCACCGAATACCGGACAGATCTGGGGTGGCTACACCTTC

clone_size: NA
v_call: TRBV19
d_call: TRBD1
j_call: TRBJ1-2
cdr3_aa: CASSIILEGADGYTF
cdr3_nt: TGTGCCAGTAGTATAATTTTGGAGGGGGCAGATGGCTACACCTTC

clone_size: NA
v_call: TRBV11-2
d_call: NA
j_call: TRBJ1-4
cdr3_aa: CASSRDRADEKLFF
cdr3_nt: TGTGCCAGCAGCCGCGACAGAGCTGATGAAAAACTGTTTTTT

clone_size: NA
v_call: TRBV7-2
d_call: NA
j_call: TRBJ2-5
cdr3_aa: CASSLWTPGYQETQYF
cdr3_nt: TGTGCCAGCAGCTTATGGACACCTGGGTACCAAGAGACCCAGTACTTC

clone_size: NA
v_call: TRBV19
d_call: NA
j_call: TRBJ1-1
cdr3_aa: CASSIDTGGVAFF
cdr3_nt: TGTGCCAGTAGTATAGATACGGGGGGGGTAGCTTTCTTT

clone_size: NA
v_call: TRBV7-9
d_call: TRBD1
j_call: TRBJ1-4
cdr3_aa: CASSLGSDRGEKLFF
cdr3_nt: TGTGCCAGCAGCTTGGGGTCGGACAGGGGTGAAAAACTGTTTTTT

clone_size: once
v_call: TRBV30
d_call: NA
j_call: TRBJ1-1
cdr3_aa: CAWSVVPRPDTEAFF
cdr3_nt: TGTGCCTGGAGTGTAGTGCCGAGGCCGGACACTGAAGCTTTCTTT

clone_size: NA
v_call: TRBV5-4
d_call: TRBD2
j_call: TRBJ2-2
cdr3_aa: CASGLAGLNTGELFF
cdr3_nt: TGTGCCAGCGGCCTAGCGGGACTGAACACCGGGGAGCTGTTTTTT

clone_size: once
v_call: TRBV24-1
d_call: NA
j_call: TRBJ2-3
cdr3_aa: CATSDPDTQYF
cdr3_nt: TGTGCCACCAGTGATCCGGATACGCAGTATTTT

clone_size: NA
v_call: TRBV7-9
d_call: NA
j_call: TRBJ1-5
cdr3_aa: CASSGRDALEPQHF
cdr3_nt: TGTGCCAGCAGCGGGCGGGACGCCTTGGAGCCCCAGCATTTT

clone_size: NA
v_call: TRBV3-1/TRBV3-2
d_call: TRBD2
j_call: TRBJ2-7
cdr3_aa: CASSRRLAGGLDEQYF
cdr3_nt: TGTGCCAGCAGCCGCCGCCTAGCGGGGGGCTTGGACGAGCAGTACTTC

clone_size: NA
v_call: TRBV9
d_call: NA
j_call: TRBJ2-7
cdr3_aa: CASSVADRPYEQYF
cdr3_nt: TGTGCCAGCAGCGTCGCGGACAGACCCTACGAGCAGTACTTC

clone_size: NA
v_call: TRBV2
d_call: NA
j_call: TRBJ1-2
cdr3_aa: CASSEGDRWYGYTF
cdr3_nt: TGTGCCAGCAGTGAAGGCGACAGGTGGTACGGCTACACCTTC